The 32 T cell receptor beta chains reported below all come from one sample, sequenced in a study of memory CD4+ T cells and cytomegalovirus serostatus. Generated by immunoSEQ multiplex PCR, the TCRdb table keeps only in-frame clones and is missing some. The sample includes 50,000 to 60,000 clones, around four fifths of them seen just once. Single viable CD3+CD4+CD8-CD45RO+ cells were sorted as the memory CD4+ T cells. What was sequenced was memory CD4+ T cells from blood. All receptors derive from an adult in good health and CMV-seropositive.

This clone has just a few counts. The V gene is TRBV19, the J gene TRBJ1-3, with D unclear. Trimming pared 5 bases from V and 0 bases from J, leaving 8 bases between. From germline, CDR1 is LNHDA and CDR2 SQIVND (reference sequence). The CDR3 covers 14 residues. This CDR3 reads CASSESVSGNTIYF. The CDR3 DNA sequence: TGTGCCAGTAGTGAGTCTGTCTCTGGAAACACCATATATTTT.

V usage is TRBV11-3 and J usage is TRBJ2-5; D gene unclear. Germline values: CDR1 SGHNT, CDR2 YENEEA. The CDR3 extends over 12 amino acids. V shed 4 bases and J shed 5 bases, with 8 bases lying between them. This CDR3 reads CASSSNEETQYF. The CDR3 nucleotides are TGTGCCAGCAGCTCGAACGAGGAGACCCAGTACTTC.

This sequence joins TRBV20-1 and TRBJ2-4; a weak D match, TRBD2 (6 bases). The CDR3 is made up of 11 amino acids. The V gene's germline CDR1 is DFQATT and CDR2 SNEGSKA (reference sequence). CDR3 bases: TGCAGCGCCAGGGAGGTAAACATTCAGTACTTC. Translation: CSAREVNIQYF.

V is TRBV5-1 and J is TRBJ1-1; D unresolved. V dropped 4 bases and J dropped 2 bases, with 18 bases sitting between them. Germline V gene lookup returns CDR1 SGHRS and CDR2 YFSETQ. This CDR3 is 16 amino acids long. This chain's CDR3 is CASSPDPTARNTEAFF. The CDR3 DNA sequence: TGCGCCAGCAGCCCGGACCCTACAGCGAGAAACACTGAAGCTTTCTTT.

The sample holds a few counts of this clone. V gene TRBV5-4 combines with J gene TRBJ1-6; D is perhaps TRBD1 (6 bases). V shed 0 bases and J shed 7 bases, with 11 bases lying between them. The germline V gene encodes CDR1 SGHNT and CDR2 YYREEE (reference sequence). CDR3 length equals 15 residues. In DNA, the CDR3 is TGTGCCAGCAGCTTGGCCCCAGGGGTGAATTCACCCCTCCACTTT. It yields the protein CASSLAPGVNSPLHF.

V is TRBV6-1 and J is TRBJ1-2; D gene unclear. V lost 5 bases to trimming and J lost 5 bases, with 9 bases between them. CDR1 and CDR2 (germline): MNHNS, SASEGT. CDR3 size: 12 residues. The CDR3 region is CASSPEIYGYTF. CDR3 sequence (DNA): TGTGCCAGCAGTCCGGAGATTTATGGCTACACCTTC.

Here the CDR3 reads CASSLVAPGNTGELFF. The CDR3 DNA is TGTGCCAGCAGCTTAGTGGCGCCGGGTAACACCGGGGAGCTGTTTTTT. The rearrangement uses TRBV7-2 and TRBJ2-2; D gene unclear. V lost 1 base and J 2 bases, leaving 11 bases between the germline ends. The CDR3 has 16 residues. Germline V gene lookup returns CDR1 SGHTA and CDR2 FQGNSA.

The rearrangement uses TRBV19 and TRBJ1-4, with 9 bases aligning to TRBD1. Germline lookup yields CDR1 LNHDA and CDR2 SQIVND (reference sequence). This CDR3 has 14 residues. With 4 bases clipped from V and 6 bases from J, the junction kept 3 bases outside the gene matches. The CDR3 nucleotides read TGTGCCAGTAGTAAACAGGGGGCATATGAAAAACTGTTTTTT. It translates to CASSKQGAYEKLFF.

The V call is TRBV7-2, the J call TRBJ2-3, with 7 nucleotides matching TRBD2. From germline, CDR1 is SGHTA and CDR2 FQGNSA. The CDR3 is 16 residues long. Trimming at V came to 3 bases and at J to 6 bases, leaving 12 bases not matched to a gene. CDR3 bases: TGTGCCAGCAGCTTTAGCCGCCTGACTAGCTCGGATACGCAGTATTTT. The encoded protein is CASSFSRLTSSDTQYF.

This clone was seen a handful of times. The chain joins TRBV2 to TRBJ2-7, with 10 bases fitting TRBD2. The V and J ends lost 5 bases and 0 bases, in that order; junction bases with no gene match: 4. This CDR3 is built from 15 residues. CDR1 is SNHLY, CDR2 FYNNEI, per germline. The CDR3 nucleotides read TGTGCCAGCAGTCTCACTAGCGGGGCCTCCTACGAGCAGTACTTC. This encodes CASSLTSGASYEQYF.

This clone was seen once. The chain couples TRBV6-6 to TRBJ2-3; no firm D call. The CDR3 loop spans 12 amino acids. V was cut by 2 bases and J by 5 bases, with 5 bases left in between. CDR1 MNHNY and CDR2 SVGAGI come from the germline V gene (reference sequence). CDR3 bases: TGTGCCAGCAGTTACGACGTAGATACGCAGTATTTT. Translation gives CASSYDVDTQYF.

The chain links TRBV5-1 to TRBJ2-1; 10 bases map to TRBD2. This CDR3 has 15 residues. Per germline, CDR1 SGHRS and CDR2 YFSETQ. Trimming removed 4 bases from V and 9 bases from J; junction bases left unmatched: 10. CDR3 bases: TGCGCCAGCAGCCCGGGGGCTAGCGGGAGCGGTGAGCAGTTCTTC. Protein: CASSPGASGSGEQFF.

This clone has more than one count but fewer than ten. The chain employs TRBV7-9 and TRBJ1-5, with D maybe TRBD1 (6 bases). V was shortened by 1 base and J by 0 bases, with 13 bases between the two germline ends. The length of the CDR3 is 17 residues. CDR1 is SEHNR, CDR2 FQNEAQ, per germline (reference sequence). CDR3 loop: CASSLGGPRGSNQPQHF. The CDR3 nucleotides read TGTGCCAGCAGCTTAGGGGGGCCAAGGGGTAGCAATCAGCCCCAGCATTTT.

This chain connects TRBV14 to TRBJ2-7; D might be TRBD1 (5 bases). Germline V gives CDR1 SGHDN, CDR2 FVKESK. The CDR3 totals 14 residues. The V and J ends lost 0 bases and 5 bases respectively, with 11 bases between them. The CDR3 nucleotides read TGTGCCAGCAGCCAAGATTGGGCAGGGAACGAGCAGTACTTC. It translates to CASSQDWAGNEQYF.

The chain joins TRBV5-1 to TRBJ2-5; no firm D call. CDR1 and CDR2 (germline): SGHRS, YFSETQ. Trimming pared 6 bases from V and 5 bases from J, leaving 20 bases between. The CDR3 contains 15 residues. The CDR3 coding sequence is TGCGCCAGCACCTGGCGCGGACCTGATGTGGAGACCCAGTACTTC. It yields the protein CASTWRGPDVETQYF.

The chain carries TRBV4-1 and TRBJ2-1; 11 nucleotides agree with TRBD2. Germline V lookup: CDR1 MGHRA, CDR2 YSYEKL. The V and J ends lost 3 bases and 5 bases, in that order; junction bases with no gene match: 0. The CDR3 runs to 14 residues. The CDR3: CASSQTSGNNEQFF. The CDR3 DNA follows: TGCGCCAGCAGCCAGACTAGCGGGAACAATGAGCAGTTCTTC.

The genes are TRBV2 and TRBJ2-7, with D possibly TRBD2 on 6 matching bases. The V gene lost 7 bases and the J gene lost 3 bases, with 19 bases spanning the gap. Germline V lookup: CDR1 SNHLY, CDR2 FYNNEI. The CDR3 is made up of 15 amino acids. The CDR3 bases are TGTGCCAGCACCCTGAGACTAGTCGGGGACTACGAGCAGTACTTC. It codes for CASTLRLVGDYEQYF.

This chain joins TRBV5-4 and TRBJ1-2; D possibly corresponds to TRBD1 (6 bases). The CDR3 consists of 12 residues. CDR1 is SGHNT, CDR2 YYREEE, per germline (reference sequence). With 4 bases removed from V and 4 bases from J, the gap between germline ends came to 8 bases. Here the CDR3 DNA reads TGTGCCAGCAGCAAGGACAGCTATGGCTACACCTTC. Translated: CASSKDSYGYTF.

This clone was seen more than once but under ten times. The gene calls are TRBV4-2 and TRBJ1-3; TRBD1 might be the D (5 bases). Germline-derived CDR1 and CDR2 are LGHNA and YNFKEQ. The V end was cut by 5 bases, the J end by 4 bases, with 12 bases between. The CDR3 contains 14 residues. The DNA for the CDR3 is TGTGCCAGCAGCGAAGGGGCGGTCGGAAACACCATATATTTT. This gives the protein CASSEGAVGNTIYF.

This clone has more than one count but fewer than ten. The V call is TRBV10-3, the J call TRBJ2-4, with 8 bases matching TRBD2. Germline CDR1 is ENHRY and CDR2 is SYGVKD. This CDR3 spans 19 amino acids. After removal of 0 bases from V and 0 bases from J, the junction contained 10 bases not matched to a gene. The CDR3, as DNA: TGTGCCATCAGTGAGTCGGCTAGCGGGTTTGGACTAGCCAAAAACATTCAGTACTTC. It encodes CAISESASGFGLAKNIQYF.

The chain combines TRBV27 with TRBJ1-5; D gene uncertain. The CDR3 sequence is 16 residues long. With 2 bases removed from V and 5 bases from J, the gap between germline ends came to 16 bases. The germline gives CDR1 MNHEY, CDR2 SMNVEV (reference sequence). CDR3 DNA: TGTGCCAGCAGTTTAAACTCCCCACGAGGCGATCAGCCCCAGCATTTT. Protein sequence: CASSLNSPRGDQPQHF.

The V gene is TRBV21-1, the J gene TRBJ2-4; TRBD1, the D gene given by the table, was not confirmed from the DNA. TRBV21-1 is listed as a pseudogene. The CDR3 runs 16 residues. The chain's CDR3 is CASSITQYDRATIQYF. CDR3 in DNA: TGTGCCAGCAGCATCACCCAATACGACAGGGCCACTATTCAGTACTTC.

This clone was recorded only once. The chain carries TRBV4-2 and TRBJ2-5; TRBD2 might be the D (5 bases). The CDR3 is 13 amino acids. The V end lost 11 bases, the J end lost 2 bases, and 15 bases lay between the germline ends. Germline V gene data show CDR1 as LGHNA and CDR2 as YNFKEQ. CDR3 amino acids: CAAGRTEQETQYF. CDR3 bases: TGTGCCGCGGGTAGGACGGAACAAGAGACCCAGTACTTC.

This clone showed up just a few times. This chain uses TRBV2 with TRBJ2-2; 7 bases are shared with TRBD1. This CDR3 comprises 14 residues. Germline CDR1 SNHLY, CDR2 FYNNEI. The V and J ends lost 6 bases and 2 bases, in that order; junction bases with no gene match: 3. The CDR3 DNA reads TGTGCCAGCAGCCGGACAGGAAACACCGGGGAGCTGTTTTTT. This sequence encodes CASSRTGNTGELFF.

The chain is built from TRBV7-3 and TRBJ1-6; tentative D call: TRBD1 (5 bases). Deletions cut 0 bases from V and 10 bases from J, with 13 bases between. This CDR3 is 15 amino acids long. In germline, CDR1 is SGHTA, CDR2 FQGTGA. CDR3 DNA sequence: TGTGCCAGCAGCTTAACGGGTAGGGGTCGCTCACCCCTCCACTTT. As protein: CASSLTGRGRSPLHF.

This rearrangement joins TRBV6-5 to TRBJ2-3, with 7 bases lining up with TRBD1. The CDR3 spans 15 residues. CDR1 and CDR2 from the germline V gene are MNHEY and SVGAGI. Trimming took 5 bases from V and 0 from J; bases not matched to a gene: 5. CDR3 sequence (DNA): TGTGCCAGCAGTCGGGACAGACTGAGCACAGATACGCAGTATTTT. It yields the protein CASSRDRLSTDTQYF.

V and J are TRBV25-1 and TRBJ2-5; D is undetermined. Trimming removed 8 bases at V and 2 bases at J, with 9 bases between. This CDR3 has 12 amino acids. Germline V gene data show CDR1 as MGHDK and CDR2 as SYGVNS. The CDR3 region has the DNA TGTGCCAGCTTGGGAATTCAAGAGACCCAGTACTTC. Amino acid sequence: CASLGIQETQYF. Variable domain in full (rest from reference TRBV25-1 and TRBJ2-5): EADIYQTPRYLVIGTGKKITLECSQTMGHDKMYWYQQDPGMELHLIHYSYGVNSTEKGDLSSESTVSRIRTEHFPLTLESARPSHTSQYLCASLGIQETQYFGPGTRLLVL.

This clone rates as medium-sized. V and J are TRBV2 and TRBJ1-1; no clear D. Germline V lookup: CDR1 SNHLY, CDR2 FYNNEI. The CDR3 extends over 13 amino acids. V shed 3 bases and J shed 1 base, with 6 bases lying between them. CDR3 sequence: CASSDRRNTEAFF. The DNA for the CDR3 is TGTGCCAGCAGTGATCGCAGGAACACTGAAGCTTTCTTT.

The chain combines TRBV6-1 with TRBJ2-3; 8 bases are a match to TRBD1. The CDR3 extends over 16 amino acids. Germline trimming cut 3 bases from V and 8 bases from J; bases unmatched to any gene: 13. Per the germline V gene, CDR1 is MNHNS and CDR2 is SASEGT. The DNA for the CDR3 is TGTGCCAGCAGTGAGCAGGTCAGGGGGCTTTCTGGTACGCAGTATTTT. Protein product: CASSEQVRGLSGTQYF.

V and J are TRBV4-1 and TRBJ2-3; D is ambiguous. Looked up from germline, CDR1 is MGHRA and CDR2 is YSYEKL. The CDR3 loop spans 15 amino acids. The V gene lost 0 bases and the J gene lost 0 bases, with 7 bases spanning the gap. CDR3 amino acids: CASSQDPTSTDTQYF. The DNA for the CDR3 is TGCGCCAGCAGCCAAGACCCTACGAGCACAGATACGCAGTATTTT.

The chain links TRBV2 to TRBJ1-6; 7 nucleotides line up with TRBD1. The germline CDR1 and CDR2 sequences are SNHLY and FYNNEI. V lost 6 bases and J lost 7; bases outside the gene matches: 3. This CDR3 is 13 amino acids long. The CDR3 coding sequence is TGTGCCAGCAGATCGGGACAGAATTCACCCCTCCACTTT. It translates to CASRSGQNSPLHF.

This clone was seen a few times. CDR3 region: CAWSGQNNQPQHF. The CDR3 DNA is TGTGCCTGGAGTGGACAGAACAATCAGCCCCAGCATTTT. The chain joins TRBV30 to TRBJ1-5; tentative D call: TRBD1 (5 bases). The CDR3 is 13 residues long. Trimming removed 1 base from V and 3 bases from J, with 7 bases in between. Germline V gene lookup returns CDR1 GTSNPN and CDR2 SVGIG (reference sequence).